The 32 T cell receptor beta chains below all came from one sample that was sequenced in a study of T cells of healthy individuals. TCRdb re-called the 5' RACE reads with MiXCR, one entry per CDR3 protein. The profile shows approximately 100,000 distinct CDR3 sequences, roughly 15% of them singletons. The receptors were gathered from a human donor in good health.

This clonotype was recorded many times. The chain uses TRBV19 and TRBJ1-5; D ambiguous. The CDR3 has 14 residues. V was shortened by 5 bases and J by 3 bases, with 11 bases between the two germline ends. The V gene's germline CDR1 is LNHDA and CDR2 SQIVND (reference sequence). The DNA of the CDR3 is TGTGCCAGTAGTTCCCGGGTCCTCAATCAGCCCCAGCATTTT. Protein product: CASSSRVLNQPQHF.

This clonotype was observed a handful of times. Here the CDR3 reads CSARAQDLKRSNQPQHF. The CDR3 coding sequence is TGCAGTGCTAGAGCCCAGGACCTCAAACGGAGCAATCAGCCCCAGCATTTT. The rearrangement uses TRBV20-1 and TRBJ1-5; no reliable D call. The germline V gene encodes CDR1 DFQATT and CDR2 SNEGSKA (reference sequence). Trimming removed 1 base from V and 1 base from J, with 17 bases in between. This CDR3 region has 17 residues.

This clonotype was counted between two and nine times. The chain is built from TRBV28 and TRBJ2-7, with D hard to call. CDR3 size: 14 residues. Germline V lookup: CDR1 MDHEN, CDR2 SYDVKM. V lost 3 bases and J lost 0, with 9 bases in between. CDR3 region: CASSFRQSSYEQYF. Written as DNA, the CDR3 is TGTGCCAGCAGTTTTAGGCAAAGCTCCTACGAGCAGTACTTC. The variable domain in full, with the rest retrieved from reference TRBV28 and TRBJ2-7, is DVKVTQSSRYLVKRTGEKVFLECVQDMDHENMFWYRQDPGLGLRLIYFSYDVKMKEKGDIPEGYSVSREKKERFSLILESASTNQTSMYLCASSFRQSSYEQYFGPGTRLTVT.

The V gene is TRBV6-5, the J gene TRBJ2-2; D is undetermined. The germline V gene encodes CDR1 MNHEY and CDR2 SVGAGI. V was shortened by 0 bases and J by 0 bases, with 5 bases between the two germline ends. The CDR3 totals 15 residues. CDR3 coding DNA: TGTGCCAGCAGTTACTCTTCCACGAACACCGGGGAGCTGTTTTTT. Amino acid sequence: CASSYSSTNTGELFF.

The rearrangement uses TRBV7-3 and TRBJ2-5; D is perhaps TRBD1 or TRBD2 (5 bases each). CDR3 size: 13 residues. Germline loops: CDR1 SGHTA, CDR2 FQGTGA. V gave up 3 bases and J gave up 3 bases, with 8 bases separating them. CDR3 region: CASSLGPKETQYF. The DNA of the CDR3 is TGTGCCAGCAGCTTGGGACCGAAAGAGACCCAGTACTTC.

In this sample, this clonotype turned up a few times. The chain couples TRBV6-2 or TRBV6-3 to TRBJ2-7; D remains unclear. CDR3 length equals 16 residues. V lost 6 bases and J 0 bases, leaving 18 bases between the germline ends. Germline V gene data show CDR1 as MNHEY and CDR2 as SVGEGT. CDR3 region: CASSWLMDRPSYEQYF. DNA of the CDR3: TGTGCCAGCAGCTGGTTAATGGACCGACCCTCCTACGAGCAGTACTTC.

Concerning this clonotype: A much larger clonotype is one base distant, so this may be a read error. No conserved phenylalanine or tryptophan ends this CDR3, so it is likely a read error. The V gene is TRBV28, the J gene TRBJ2-7; either TRBD1 or TRBD2 may supply D (5 bases each). Looked up from germline, CDR1 is MDHEN and CDR2 is SYDVKM. The CDR3 is 15 amino acids. Trimming cost V 5 bases and J 7 bases, with 21 bases left between them. The CDR3 protein is CASSPSGRGFGEQYL. CDR3 nucleotides: TGTGCCAGCAGTCCTTCGGGACGCGGATTTGGGGAGCAGTACTTA.

The rearrangement joins TRBV13 to TRBJ2-7, with 9 bases lining up with TRBD1. This CDR3 has 17 residues. Trimming took 6 bases from V and 2 from J; bases not matched to a gene: 14. Germline V lookup: CDR1 PRHDT, CDR2 FYEKMQ (reference sequence). The CDR3, as DNA: TGTGCCAGCAGTCTCCTCGGGGGTGGGACAGGGCCCTACGAGCAGTACTTC. This gives the protein CASSLLGGGTGPYEQYF.

The V call is TRBV20-1, the J call TRBJ2-1; 8 bases are a match to TRBD2. The CDR3 spans 14 residues. Germline-derived CDR1 and CDR2 are DFQATT and SNEGSKA (reference sequence). After removal of 3 bases from V and 1 base from J, the junction contained 2 bases not matched to a gene. The CDR3 loop reads CSASGGASYNEQFF. For the CDR3, the DNA is TGCAGTGCTAGCGGGGGGGCTTCCTACAATGAGCAGTTCTTC.

This chain links TRBV28 with TRBJ1-6; D gene ambiguous. The germline CDR1 and CDR2 sequences are MDHEN and SYDVKM. There are 13 residues in the CDR3. V lost 3 bases and J 9 bases, leaving 9 bases between the germline ends. CDR3 nucleotide sequence: TGTGCCAGCAGTTTTTTTTCAAGTTCACCCCTCCACTTT. Protein: CASSFFSSSPLHF.

This clonotype showed up many times. This sequence joins TRBV7-9 and TRBJ1-2; D possibly corresponds to TRBD1 (6 bases). The V gene's germline CDR1 is SEHNR and CDR2 FQNEAQ (reference sequence). The ends were cut back, 5 bases at V and 8 bases at J, with 24 bases in the middle. The CDR3 has 16 amino acids. The CDR3 is CASSPIGGANMLGYTF. CDR3 in DNA: TGTGCCAGCAGCCCCATCGGGGGCGCGAATATGCTCGGCTACACCTTC.

In its sample, this clonotype was seen a few times. Here the CDR3 DNA reads TGTGCCAGCAGTTTATTTACCGGGACGGCTGGCTACACCTTC. Amino acid sequence: CASSLFTGTAGYTF. V gene TRBV28 combines with J gene TRBJ1-2; tentative D call: TRBD1 (5 bases). Germline V gene data show CDR1 as MDHEN and CDR2 as SYDVKM. The germline V and J ends were trimmed by 1 base and 7 bases, with 13 bases remaining between them. The CDR3 has 14 residues.

Only a few counts were recorded for this clonotype. The chain combines TRBV2 with TRBJ1-1; D uncertain. Germline CDR1 reads SNHLY; CDR2 reads FYNNEI. The CDR3 length is 11 residues. V dropped 2 bases and J dropped 8 bases, with 6 bases sitting between them. The CDR3 is CASSEYGEAFF. CDR3 in DNA: TGTGCCAGCAGTGAATATGGGGAAGCTTTCTTT.

This chain connects TRBV2 to TRBJ2-7; 9 nucleotides align to TRBD2. Germline V gene data show CDR1 as SNHLY and CDR2 as FYNNEI. The ends lost 8 bases at V and 2 bases at J; junction bases unmatched: 10. The CDR3 covers 15 residues. The CDR3: CASGGRTSVTYEQYF. CDR3 DNA sequence: TGTGCCAGCGGAGGCAGGACTAGCGTGACCTACGAGCAGTACTTC.

The genes are TRBV20-1 and TRBJ2-1; TRBD2 is a possible D gene (6 bases). Germline V gene data show CDR1 as DFQATT and CDR2 as SNEGSKA (reference sequence). This CDR3 contains 14 residues. Trimming removed 6 bases from V and 8 bases from J, with 20 bases in between. In nucleotides, the CDR3 is TGCAGTGCCGTCTTCGGGGGACGTTGGGATGAGCAGTTCTTC. Translated, it gives CSAVFGGRWDEQFF.

This clonotype was seen more than once but under ten times. DNA for the CDR3: TGTGCCAGCAGTTACTCTTCAGCCTCCTACGAGCAGTACTTC. Protein product: CASSYSSASYEQYF. The V and J genes are TRBV6-2 or TRBV6-3 and TRBJ2-7; D is ambiguous. V lost 0 bases, J lost 0 bases, and 6 bases lay in between. This CDR3 spans 14 amino acids. Looked up from germline, CDR1 is MNHEY and CDR2 is SVGEGT.

This clonotype was seen a few times. J is TRBJ2-7 and V is TRBV6-1; tentative D call: TRBD1 (6 bases). The CDR3 consists of 12 residues. The V end lost 5 bases, the J end lost 5 bases, and 10 bases lay between the germline ends. Germline assignment: CDR1 MNHNS and CDR2 SASEGT. The CDR3: CASSLHRDEQYF. The CDR3 DNA sequence: TGTGCCAGCAGTCTACACAGGGACGAGCAGTACTTC.

This clonotype showed up many times. The V call is TRBV20-1, the J call TRBJ2-1; 12 nucleotides match TRBD2. CDR3 length: 15 amino acids. Per the germline V gene, CDR1 is DFQATT and CDR2 is SNEGSKA (reference sequence). V dropped 1 base and J dropped 8; count of bases not matched to a gene: 6. The CDR3 region has the DNA TGCAGTGCTAGAGCCCTAGCGGGAGGGAGCTATGAGCAGTTCTTC. As protein: CSARALAGGSYEQFF.

The V gene is TRBV12-3 or TRBV12-4, the J gene TRBJ1-1; D may be TRBD1 (5 bases). Trimming cost V 1 base and J 4 bases, with 7 bases left between them. This CDR3 contains 13 residues. CDR3 nucleotide sequence: TGTGCCAGCAGTTTAGGGGGGATCACTGAAGCTTTCTTT. Translated: CASSLGGITEAFF.

The chain carries TRBV7-9 and TRBJ2-5; D is uncertain. Trimming pared 6 bases from V and 5 bases from J, leaving 16 bases between. This CDR3 has 14 residues. Germline V gene data show CDR1 as SEHNR and CDR2 as FQNEAQ (reference sequence). CDR3 nucleotide sequence: TGTGCCAGCAGTCCCCCCAGCCGGGTGGAGACCCAGTACTTC. As protein: CASSPPSRVETQYF.

The gene calls are TRBV6-2 or TRBV6-3 and TRBJ2-1; 9 bases map to TRBD2. V gave up 6 bases and J gave up 2 bases; unmatched junction bases: 8. The germline CDR1 and CDR2 sequences are MNHEY and SVGEGT. This CDR3 region has 16 residues. CDR3 region: CASSPRPSGAYNEQFF. In nucleotides, the CDR3 is TGTGCCAGCAGCCCTCGACCTAGCGGGGCCTACAATGAGCAGTTCTTC.

Many counts were recorded for this clonotype. The rearrangement uses TRBV11-1 and TRBJ2-7; 12 bases align to TRBD2. The CDR3 is made up of 17 amino acids. The V segment lost 5 bases and the J segment 2 bases; nucleotides outside the gene matches: 10. Germline V lookup: CDR1 SGHAT, CDR2 FQDESV (reference sequence). DNA of the CDR3: TGTGCCAGCAGCACACTCCTAGCGGGAGGGCCTCCCTACGAGCAGTACTTC. Translated, it gives CASSTLLAGGPPYEQYF. The variable domain in full, completed from reference TRBV11-1 and TRBJ2-7, reads EAEVAQSPRYKITEKSQAVAFWCDPISGHATLYWYRQILGQGPELLVQFQDESVVDDSQLPKDRFSAERLKGVDSTLKIQPAELGDSAMYLCASSTLLAGGPPYEQYFGPGTRLTVT.

This clonotype was observed many times. V and J are TRBV7-9 and TRBJ1-5; D is uncertain. The CDR3 length is 15 residues. In germline, CDR1 is SEHNR, CDR2 FQNEAQ (reference sequence). The germline V and J ends were trimmed by 5 bases and 4 bases, with 15 bases remaining between them. CDR3 residues: CASSRTDSGNQPQHF. In DNA form, the CDR3 reads TGTGCCAGCAGCCGCACAGATTCAGGAAATCAGCCCCAGCATTTT.

The sample holds a few counts of this clonotype. V is TRBV5-6 and J is TRBJ1-4; D might be TRBD1 (6 bases). This CDR3 has 15 amino acids. V shed 4 bases and J shed 2 bases, with 12 bases lying between them. The germline V gene encodes CDR1 SGHDT and CDR2 YYEEEE. CDR3 residues: CASSPRGATNEKLFF. The CDR3 DNA is TGTGCCAGCAGCCCCCGGGGGGCCACTAATGAAAAACTGTTTTTT.

The V and J genes are TRBV20-1 and TRBJ1-5, with D perhaps matching TRBD1 (6 bases). The germline CDR1 and CDR2 sequences are DFQATT and SNEGSKA (reference sequence). With 1 base removed from V and 3 bases from J, the gap between germline ends came to 13 bases. The CDR3 has 15 amino acids. As DNA, the CDR3 is TGCAGTGCTAGAGTGGGGGCAGGTAACAATCAGCCCCAGCATTTT. This translates into CSARVGAGNNQPQHF.

The CDR3 DNA reads as TGTGCCAGCAGCTTGAAACGGGATGAGCAGTTCTTC. It is translated as CASSLKRDEQFF. The chain is built from TRBV5-6 and TRBJ2-1; D is unclear. The CDR3 spans 12 residues. Germline CDR1 is SGHDT and CDR2 is YYEEEE. The ends were cut back, 1 base at V and 8 bases at J, with 7 bases in the middle.

This clonotype was seen a few times. The J gene is TRBJ2-2, the V gene TRBV24-1; weak D call: TRBD1 (5 bases). The CDR3 spans 17 residues. V lost 3 bases and J lost 5, with 18 bases in between. In germline, CDR1 is KGHDR, CDR2 SFDVKD. DNA of the CDR3: TGTGCCACCAGTGATCCCGGTAGTGACAGTTGGACCGGGGAGCTGTTTTTT. This codes for CATSDPGSDSWTGELFF.

This clonotype was observed many times. The J gene is TRBJ2-2, the V gene TRBV20-1, with 7 nucleotides matching TRBD1. The length of the CDR3 is 16 residues. Germline-derived CDR1 and CDR2 are DFQATT and SNEGSKA (reference sequence). V lost 6 bases, J lost 5 bases, and 15 bases stayed unmatched. The CDR3 region has the DNA TGCAGTGCCCTAACCCGACAGGGACCAGTGACCGGGGAGCTGTTTTTT. Translation: CSALTRQGPVTGELFF.

Only a few counts were recorded for this clonotype. The V gene is TRBV28, the J gene TRBJ1-2; maybe TRBD1 (6 bases). CDR1 is MDHEN and CDR2 is SYDVKM in the germline V gene. CDR3 length: 15 amino acids. Trimming took off 3 bases at V and 7 bases at J, with 18 bases between the two ends. The CDR3 sequence: CASSFGGARGFGYTF. In DNA form, the CDR3 reads TGTGCCAGCAGTTTCGGGGGGGCCCGGGGGTTTGGCTACACCTTC.

The gene calls are TRBV5-1 and TRBJ1-2, with D possibly TRBD1 on 5 matching bases. CDR3 length: 16 residues. Trimming left V 4 bases short and J 4 bases short, with 20 bases between. Germline V gene data show CDR1 as SGHRS and CDR2 as YFSETQ. The CDR3 protein is CASSQFSRGAIYGYTF. The DNA of the CDR3 is TGCGCCAGCAGCCAATTTTCAAGGGGAGCAATCTATGGCTACACCTTC. Full variable domain (missing parts from reference TRBV5-1 and TRBJ1-2): KAGVTQTPRYLIKTRGQQVTLSCSPISGHRSVSWYQQTPGQGLQFLFEYFSETQRNKGNFPGRFSGRQFSNSRSEMNVSTLELGDSALYLCASSQFSRGAIYGYTFGSGTRLTVV.

This clonotype has just a few counts. V is TRBV4-1 and J is TRBJ2-1; 8 positions match TRBD2. Germline CDR1 reads MGHRA; CDR2 reads YSYEKL. This CDR3 contains 13 residues. Germline trimming cut 4 bases from V and 9 bases from J; bases unmatched to any gene: 5. The CDR3, as DNA: TGCGCCAGCAGCCTCGACGCGGGGGGTGAGCAGTTCTTC. The encoded protein is CASSLDAGGEQFF.

CDR3 coding DNA: TGCGCCAGCAGCTTGGAGGTTAATTCACCCCTCCACTTT. It is translated as CASSLEVNSPLHF. This chain uses TRBV5-1 with TRBJ1-6, with unresolved D. The CDR3 spans 13 residues. Trimming removed 0 bases at V and 6 bases at J, with 4 bases between. CDR1 and CDR2 from the germline V gene are SGHRS and YFSETQ.